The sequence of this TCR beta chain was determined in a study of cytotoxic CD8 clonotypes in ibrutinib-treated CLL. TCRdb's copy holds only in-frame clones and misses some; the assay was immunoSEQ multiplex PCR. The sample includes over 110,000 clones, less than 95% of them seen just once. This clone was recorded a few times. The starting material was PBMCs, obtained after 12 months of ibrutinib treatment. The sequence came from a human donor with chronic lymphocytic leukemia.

The chain's CDR3 is CASSPGTSRVVQYF. DNA for the CDR3: TGTGCCAGCAGCCCCGGGACTAGTCGCGTAGTCCAGTACTTC. The J gene is TRBJ2-7, the V gene TRBV7-9, with 8 nucleotides matching TRBD2. Germline values: CDR1 SEHNR, CDR2 FQNEAQ (reference sequence). J was trimmed by 10 bases and V by 5 bases; bases with no gene match: 13. This CDR3 is 14 amino acids long.